A single sample is the source of the 3 T cell receptor beta chains below, sequenced in a study of T cells in Graves' hyperthyroidism and ophthalmopathy. RNA transcripts yielded amplified TCR beta CDR3 regions. First-round RT-PCR with HTBI primers amplified the TCR CDR3 region. TCRdb used MiXCR to reprocess the multiplex PCR reads, holding one entry per CDR3 protein. This sample has approximately 360,000 distinct CDR3 sequences, with roughly 25% found just once. The sequenced sample consisted of blood. All receptors come from a man in his forties or fifties with Graves' hyperthyroidism.

Regarding this clonotype: The junction departs from germline at one end; a sequencing error may be responsible. This chain connects TRBV6-2 or TRBV6-3 to TRBJ2-7; 7 nucleotides agree with TRBD2. The CDR3 covers 14 residues. CDR1 and CDR2 from the germline V gene are MNHEY and SVGEGT. The chain's CDR3 is CASSYMGGPYGQYF. The CDR3 nucleotides are TGTGCCAGCAGTTACATGGGAGGGCCCTACGGGCAGTACTTC.

The chain employs TRBV5-1 and TRBJ2-3; D gene uncertain. With 2 bases removed from V and 2 bases from J, the gap between germline ends came to 6 bases. The V gene's germline CDR1 is SGHRS and CDR2 YFSETQ. This CDR3 is built from 13 residues. CDR3 sequence: CASSFYHTDTQYF. CDR3 in DNA: TGCGCCAGCAGCTTCTATCACACAGATACGCAGTATTTT. The variable domain in full, completed from reference TRBV5-1 and TRBJ2-3, reads KAGVTQTPRYLIKTRGQQVTLSCSPISGHRSVSWYQQTPGQGLQFLFEYFSETQRNKGNFPGRFSGRQFSNSRSEMNVSTLELGDSALYLCASSFYHTDTQYFGPGTRLTVL.

This chain joins TRBV20-1 and TRBJ1-1; TRBD1 is a possible D gene (6 bases). V was shortened by 0 bases and J by 0 bases, with 17 bases between the two germline ends. From germline, CDR1 is DFQATT and CDR2 SNEGSKA (reference sequence). There are 17 residues in the CDR3. The CDR3 bases are TGCAGTGCTAGAGATTTGGGGGCTCGGCTTTTGAACACTGAAGCTTTCTTT. This encodes CSARDLGARLLNTEAFF.